Described below is a single T cell receptor (beta chain) sequence and its context. Its specificity is not known. The sample is drawn from a study of T-cell reconstitution after alpha-beta-depleted transplantation in children. Germline V gene sequence: CDR1 SGHTA, CDR2 FQGNSA. CDR3 length: 15 residues. Deletions cut 5 bases from V and 3 bases from J, with 17 bases between. Unique molecular identifiers tagged the TCRbeta library. TCRdb called the PCR reads again in MiXCR, with one record for every CDR3 protein. The data contain tens of thousands of distinct CDR3 sequences, under 6.5% of them singletons. Findings and limits, study-wide: Several hundred expanded graft clones reportedly supplied alpha-beta T cells about two months after transplant. Counts and diversity of T cells one year after transplant came mostly from newly produced T cells. Some patients' high day-60 TCRbeta diversity was traced to surviving recipient T cells and thymic progenitors.

The sequences come from PBMCs, mostly from graft donor cells, collected 60 days after TCRalphabeta/CD19-depleted stem cell transplant. J is TRBJ2-7 and V is TRBV7-2; D perhaps matches TRBD1 (7 bases). The sequence came from a female patient under 10 years old who had a stem cell transplant for aplastic anemia, so the T cells may come from the graft donor. CDR3 sequence (DNA): TGTGCCAGCAGCCCTCGTTCAGGGGGAGGCTACGAGCAGTACTTC. It translates to CASSPRSGGGYEQYF.